The rows below give T cell receptor beta chains drawn from one sample of a study of neurological immune-mediated disorders. MiXCR, applied by TCRdb to the 5' RACE reads, yields one record per CDR3 protein. The sample shows over 25,000 distinct CDR3 sequences, around 25% of them seen only once. Sequencing was performed on CD4+ T cells from blood. The receptors shown here come from a man over 45 with HTLV-1-associated myelopathy (HAM/TSP). Both conserved end residues are part of each CDR3. Only some rows state a clone size, as once, few, many or a class for expanded clones.

TRBV7-8	many	CASTLELRGTGAYEQYF
TRBV12-3/TRBV12-4	many	CASSPGTPGELFF
TRBV5-6	many	CASSSAGNTIYF
TRBV29-1	many	CSVGQGEYQPQHF
TRBV5-4	NA	CASTGRAGGLNEQYF
TRBV6-1	NA	CASRTEYSGNTIYF
TRBV20-1	many	CSARDRGPRLGGGSFHEQYF
TRBV4-1	many	CASSLRTVPNTGELFF
TRBV5-1	many	CASSRGTGGRIQETQYF
TRBV20-1	NA	CSAAPLAGTYEQYF
TRBV15	many	CATSPMRGQAYQPQHF
TRBV20-1	few	CSARQDMANVLTF
TRBV6-6	many	CASSYYGQGSGYGYTF
TRBV7-2	many	CASSLGGGDRAFF
TRBV9	NA	CASILVGNTEAFF
TRBV20-1	many	CSAKREGLADTQYF
TRBV2	NA	CASSGGGPTYEHYF
TRBV4-1	many	CASSQDPSGRDSYNEQFF
TRBV7-8	many	CASSLVGDLRTNEKLFF
TRBV3-1	NA	CASSQSPQGRYNEQFF
TRBV20-1	many	CSARRGLGTDTQYF
TRBV20-1	many	CSASPPIGARAEAFF
TRBV7-9	many	CASLAGGSTDTQYF
TRBV7-6	many	CASSSSRLNNEKLFF
TRBV10-1	few	CASSSLAGHLGQFF
TRBV3-1	NA	CASSSTYEQYF
TRBV18	many	CASSPREGVSYEQYF
TRBV9	NA	CASSVAGTSGVNEQFF
TRBV28	many	CASSFSAGTGRTKTQYF
TRBV5-1	NA	CASSTRQGPTDTQYF
TRBV6-6	NA	CASGNFETEAFF
TRBV20-1	many	CSAQRGGSYSYEQYF
TRBV5-8	once	CASRPQLPRPNEQFF
TRBV27	many	CASSLYSTGTEAFF
TRBV3-1	many	CASSQVRVGEQYF
TRBV12-3/TRBV12-4	NA	CASSTIPQGSGELFF
TRBV5-6	many	CASSFTLRQGAGELFF
TRBV9	many	CASSVDVGGTGNTIYF
TRBV7-2	many	CASSLGGLAGVFSGANVLTF
TRBV28	many	CASSLAGAPNTQYF
TRBV6-5	many	CASSYPGDSPLHF
TRBV20-1	many	CSAAEGSSGNTIYF
TRBV29-1	NA	CSVRDGLYEQYF
TRBV9	many	CASSTQNRAGANVLTF
TRBV3-1	many	CASSRAGAGAEAFF
TRBV3-1	many	CASSQTTGGNQPQHF
TRBV5-1	NA	CASSLALGQGAGEQFF
TRBV20-1	many	CSVGGVSYNEQFF
TRBV7-8	NA	CASSRAGGEQYF
TRBV3-1	NA	CASSQEWAGADEQYF
TRBV20-1	many	CSASDLLQGSAGNTIYF
TRBV7-6	many	CASSAGGQGPQETQYF